This TCR beta chain was captured by sequencing in a study of blood T cell repertoires in COVID-19. Produced via immunoSEQ multiplex PCR; TCRdb's table is partial and in-frame only. The data show roughly 250,000 clones, nearly 95% seen once. The CDR3 loop spans 15 amino acids. CDR1 and CDR2 (germline): MNHEY, SVGAGI. With 6 bases clipped from V and 0 bases from J, the junction kept 3 bases outside the gene matches. What was sequenced was peripheral blood. This rearrangement joins TRBV6-5 to TRBJ2-1; TRBD1 agrees at 9 bases. The TCR was taken from a man aged 25-45 years with COVID-19, enrolled during active disease. The CDR3: CASSRDRDSYNEQFF. As DNA, the CDR3 is TGTGCCAGCAGCAGGGACAGGGACTCCTACAATGAGCAGTTCTTC.